This TCR beta chain appears in the sequencing data of a study of T cell repertoires in cytomegalovirus infection. Study-wide results and limits: Carriers of CMV and the relevant HLA type were discriminated by public TCR beta frequency.

TCRdb analysed the reads with MiXCR anew, one entry per CDR3 protein. This sample has just under 550,000 distinct CDR3 sequences, with approximately 25% found just once. The CDR3 covers 16 residues. Trimming removed 6 bases at V and 2 bases at J, with 20 bases between. CDR1 DFQATT and CDR2 SNEGSKA come from the germline V gene (reference sequence). As for this clonotype: As yet, its antigen is unknown.

The V gene is TRBV20-1, the J gene TRBJ2-1; D unresolved. Specimen: PBMCs. The receptor comes from a human donor in good health (CMV status not recorded). Some clones in this sample may be carry-over from other donors' samples. Here the CDR3 reads CSAPRPTTGAYNEQFF. The CDR3 coding sequence is TGCAGTGCCCCCAGGCCGACCACTGGGGCCTACAATGAGCAGTTCTTC.